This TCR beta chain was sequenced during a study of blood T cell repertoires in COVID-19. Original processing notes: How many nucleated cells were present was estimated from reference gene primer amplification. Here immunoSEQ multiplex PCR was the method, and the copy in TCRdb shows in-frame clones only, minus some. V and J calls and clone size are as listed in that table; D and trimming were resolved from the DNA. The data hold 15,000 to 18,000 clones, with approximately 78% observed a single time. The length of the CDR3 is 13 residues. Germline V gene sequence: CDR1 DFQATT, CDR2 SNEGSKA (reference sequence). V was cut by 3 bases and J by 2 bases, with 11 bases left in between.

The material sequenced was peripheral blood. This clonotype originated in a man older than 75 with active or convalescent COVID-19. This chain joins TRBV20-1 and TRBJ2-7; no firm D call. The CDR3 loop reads CSASKSVTYEQYF. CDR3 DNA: TGCAGTGCTAGTAAAAGCGTCACCTACGAGCAGTACTTC.